These 9 T cell receptor beta chains came from one sample sequenced in a study of T cells in Graves' hyperthyroidism and ophthalmopathy (dated by TCRdb to about 2019). To prepare the library, multiplex PCR was applied. Reads for this sample came from an Illumina HiSeq 2000. Amplification of TCR beta CDR3 regions was carried out from RNA transcripts. A first-round RT-PCR of the TCR CDR3 used the HTBI primer set with the Qiagen OneStep RT-PCR kit. TCRdb's own reprocessing of the public reads used fastp at Q25 and MiXCR and kept productive beta chains. Here each entry gathers all rows of one CDR3 protein and keeps the most common genes and DNA. In all, the sample holds fewer than 700,000 distinct CDR3 sequences, and 15% to 20% of those were seen once. Over 3.5% of the sample lies in the top ten. Sequencing was done on a sample of blood. These receptors came from a woman in her 30s with Graves' hyperthyroidism.

This clonotype was counted many times. This chain links TRBV27 with TRBJ2-7, with D maybe TRBD2 (5 bases). The V and J ends lost 3 bases and 4 bases respectively, with 13 bases between them. Germline CDR1 is MNHEY and CDR2 is SMNVEV (reference sequence). CDR3 length: 14 amino acids. In DNA form, the CDR3 reads TGTGCCAGCAGTTTTGCGGGTCTTGGATACGAGCAGTACTTC. Its translation is CASSFAGLGYEQYF.

This clonotype came up many times. The V call is TRBV28, the J call TRBJ1-1, with D possibly matching TRBD1 (6 bases). The CDR3 spans 14 residues. CDR1 is MDHEN, CDR2 SYDVKM, per germline. V was pared by 5 bases and J by 4 bases, with 14 bases between. The CDR3 reads CASSLHQQGTEAFF. CDR3 DNA: TGTGCCAGCAGTCTTCACCAACAGGGCACTGAAGCTTTCTTT.

The rearrangement joins TRBV4-1 to TRBJ2-1; TRBD2 agrees at 12 bases. This CDR3 is built from 16 residues. V shed 0 bases, J shed 8 bases, and the junction held 5 bases outside the gene matches. Germline-derived CDR1 and CDR2 are MGHRA and YSYEKL. The CDR3 DNA follows: TGCGCCAGCAGCCAAGATTGGACTAGCGGGACATATGAGCAGTTCTTC. This encodes CASSQDWTSGTYEQFF.

This clonotype was observed many times. The rearrangement uses TRBV28 and TRBJ2-1, with D perhaps TRBD1 (5 bases). The ends were cut back, 2 bases at V and 6 bases at J, with 11 bases in the middle. Looked up from germline, CDR1 is MDHEN and CDR2 is SYDVKM. This CDR3 has 14 amino acids. CDR3 bases: TGTGCCAGCAGTTTACGGCAGGGTAGCAATGAGCAGTTCTTC. Translated, it gives CASSLRQGSNEQFF.

This clonotype showed up just a few times. The chain recombines TRBV28 with TRBJ1-2; 7 nucleotides line up with TRBD1. There are 13 residues in the CDR3. The V segment lost 8 bases and the J segment 5 bases; nucleotides outside the gene matches: 8. Germline CDR1 MDHEN, CDR2 SYDVKM. The CDR3: CASGAGGKYGYTF. As DNA, the CDR3 is TGTGCCAGCGGCGCAGGGGGGAAGTATGGCTACACCTTC.

The chain couples TRBV29-1 to TRBJ2-7; the match to TRBD1 covers 9 bases. The CDR3 length is 13 residues. Germline CDR1 and CDR2: SQVTM and ANQGSEA. The junction had 5 bases not matched to a gene; V was cut back by 6 bases and J by 2 bases. CDR3 sequence: CSVRTGEAYEQYF. DNA of the CDR3: TGCAGCGTGAGGACAGGGGAGGCCTACGAGCAGTACTTC.

The chain is built from TRBV29-1 and TRBJ2-1, with TRBD1 matching over 12 bases. J gave up 8 bases and V 6 bases, and 11 bases lay outside the gene matches. Per germline, CDR1 SQVTM and CDR2 ANQGSEA. The CDR3 loop spans 15 amino acids. CDR3 residues: CSVARGDRGLDEQFF. CDR3 bases: TGCAGCGTCGCCAGGGGGGACAGGGGGCTCGATGAGCAGTTCTTC.

This clonotype has at least ten counts. The V and J genes are TRBV28 and TRBJ1-2, with D hard to call. This CDR3 has 11 residues. Germline V lookup: CDR1 MDHEN, CDR2 SYDVKM. Trimming removed 5 bases from V and 5 bases from J, with 6 bases in between. The CDR3, as DNA: TGTGCCAGCAGTCCCACTTATGGCTACACCTTC. It is translated as CASSPTYGYTF.

This clonotype showed up many times. This chain connects TRBV20-1 to TRBJ1-6, with TRBD1 as a possible D gene (5 bases). CDR3 length: 15 amino acids. Germline assignment: CDR1 DFQATT and CDR2 SNEGSKA (reference sequence). V shed 0 bases and J shed 0 bases, with 6 bases lying between them. CDR3 nucleotide sequence: TGCAGTGCTAGAGACCAGGGCTCCTATAATTCACCCCTCCACTTT. Its protein product is CSARDQGSYNSPLHF.